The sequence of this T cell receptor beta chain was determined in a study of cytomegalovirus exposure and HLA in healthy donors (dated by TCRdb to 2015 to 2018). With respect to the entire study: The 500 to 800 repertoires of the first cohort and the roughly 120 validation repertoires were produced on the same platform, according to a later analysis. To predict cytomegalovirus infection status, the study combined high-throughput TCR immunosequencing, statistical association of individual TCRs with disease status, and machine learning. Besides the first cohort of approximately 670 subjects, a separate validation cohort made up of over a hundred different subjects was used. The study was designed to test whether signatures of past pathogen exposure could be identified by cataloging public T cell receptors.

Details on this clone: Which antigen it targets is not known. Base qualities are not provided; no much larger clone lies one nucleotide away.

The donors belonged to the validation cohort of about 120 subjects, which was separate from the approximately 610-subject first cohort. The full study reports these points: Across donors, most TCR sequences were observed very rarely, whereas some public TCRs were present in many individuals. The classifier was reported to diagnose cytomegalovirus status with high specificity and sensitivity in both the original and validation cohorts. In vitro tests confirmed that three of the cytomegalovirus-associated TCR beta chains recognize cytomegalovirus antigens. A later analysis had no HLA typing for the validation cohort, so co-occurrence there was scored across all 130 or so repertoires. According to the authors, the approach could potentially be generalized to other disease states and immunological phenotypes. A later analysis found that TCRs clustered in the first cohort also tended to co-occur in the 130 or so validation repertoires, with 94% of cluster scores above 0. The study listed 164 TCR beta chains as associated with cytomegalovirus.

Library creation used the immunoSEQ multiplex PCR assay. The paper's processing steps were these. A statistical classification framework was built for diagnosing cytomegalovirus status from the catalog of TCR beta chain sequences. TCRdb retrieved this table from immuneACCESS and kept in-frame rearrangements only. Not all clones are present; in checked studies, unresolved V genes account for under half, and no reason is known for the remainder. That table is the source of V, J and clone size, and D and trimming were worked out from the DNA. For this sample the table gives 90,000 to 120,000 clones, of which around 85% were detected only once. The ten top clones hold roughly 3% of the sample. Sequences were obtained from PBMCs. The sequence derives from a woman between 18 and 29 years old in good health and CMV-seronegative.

At the DNA level, the sequence is TGTGCCACCAGCAGAGAACCGGGACAGGGTTCTGGGGCCAACGTCCTGACTTTC. Protein translation: CATSREPGQGSGANVLTF. The V and J genes are TRBV15 and TRBJ2-6, with 9 middle bases fitting TRBD1. Trimmed from V: 0 bases; trimmed from J: 1 base; junction bases lacking a gene match: 4. Sequences LNHNV (CDR1) and YYDKDF (CDR2) are obtained from the germline V gene (reference sequence). From its cysteine to its phenylalanine, the CDR3 spans 18 amino acids. The DNA shown is the 54-base CDR3, in frame from base 1.